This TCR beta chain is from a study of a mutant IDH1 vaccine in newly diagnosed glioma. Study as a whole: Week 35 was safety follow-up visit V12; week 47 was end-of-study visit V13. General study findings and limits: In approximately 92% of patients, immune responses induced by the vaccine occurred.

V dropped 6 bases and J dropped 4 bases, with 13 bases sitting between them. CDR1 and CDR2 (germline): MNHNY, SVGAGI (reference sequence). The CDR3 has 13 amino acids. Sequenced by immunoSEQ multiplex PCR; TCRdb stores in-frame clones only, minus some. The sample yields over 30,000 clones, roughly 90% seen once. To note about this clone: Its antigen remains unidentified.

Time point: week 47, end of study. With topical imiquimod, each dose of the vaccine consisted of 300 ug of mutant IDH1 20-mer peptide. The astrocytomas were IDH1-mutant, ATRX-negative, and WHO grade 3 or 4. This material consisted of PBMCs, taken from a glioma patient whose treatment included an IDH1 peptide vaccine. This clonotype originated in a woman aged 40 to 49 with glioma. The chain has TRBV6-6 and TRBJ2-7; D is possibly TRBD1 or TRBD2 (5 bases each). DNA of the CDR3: TGTGCCAGCAGCCCTATTGAGGGGTACGAGCAGTACTTC. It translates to CASSPIEGYEQYF.